This TCR beta chain is from a study of T cell repertoires in cytomegalovirus infection. Notes on the study in general: The cumulative frequency of public TCR beta families identified carriers of CMV plus the relevant HLA.

As for this clonotype: What it binds is unknown.

One entry per CDR3 protein, called by TCRdb with MiXCR from the reads. The profile shows about 130,000 distinct CDR3 sequences, approximately 8.8% of them singletons. V was shortened by 1 base and J by 4 bases, with 12 bases between the two germline ends. Germline V gene data show CDR1 as DFQATT and CDR2 as SNEGSKA (reference sequence). This CDR3 is 14 amino acids long. The sample taken for sequencing was PBMCs. This chain uses TRBV20-1 with TRBJ2-3; D is uncertain. This TCR derives from a human donor in good health (CMV status not recorded). Some clones in this sample may be carry-over from other donors' samples. This CDR3 reads CSARAFAASDTQYF. The CDR3 nucleotides are TGCAGTGCTAGAGCCTTCGCTGCGTCAGATACGCAGTATTTT.